Listed below are T cell receptor beta chains from one sample, sequenced in a study of cytomegalovirus exposure and HLA in healthy donors. TCRdb's table, derived via immunoSEQ multiplex PCR, lists solely in-frame clones and lacks some. Found here are tens of thousands of clones; the top ten clones hold 6% to 7.5%. What was sequenced was PBMCs. These TCRs come from a woman aged 40 to 55 in good health and CMV-seronegative. Each CDR3 is given without its conserved first and last residue.

>TRBV6-4|TRBJ1-2
ASSETGRDGYT
>TRBV19|TRBJ2-2
ASMRGSLGELF
>TRBV7-9|TRBJ1-1
ASTSAGSNTEAF
>TRBV7-9|TRBJ1-4
ASSPRGLDGGNEKLF
>TRBV18|TRBJ2-7
ASSPGTGSSYEQY
>TRBV6-1|TRBJ2-5
ASLGRQGNVETQY
>TRBV30|TRBJ2-7
AWSLGLLRHEQY
>TRBV7-7|TRBJ2-5
ASSPIQGETQY
>TRBV4-2|TRBJ2-1
ASSQAWTRDYNEQF
>TRBV6-6|TRBJ2-3
ASSYSTGISTDTQY
>TRBV11-1|TRBJ1-1
ASSLEQTGTEAF
>TRBV5-6|TRBJ1-6
ASSLAGQTVDSPLH
>TRBV7-8|TRBJ1-2
ASSLAQGASSGYT
>TRBV2|TRBJ1-6
ASSEQQGRNSPLH
>TRBV25-1|TRBJ2-1
ASSTTGTRSNEQF
>TRBV7-9|TRBJ1-2
ASSFPANYGYT
>TRBV7-6|TRBJ1-2
ASSSQAGAYGYT
>TRBV6-5|TRBJ2-3
ASRLLAGVTDTQY
>TRBV2|TRBJ2-1
ASSGTGGRDEQF
>TRBV18|TRBJ2-1
ASSVPTSGIQNEQF
>TRBV19|TRBJ2-1
ASRPGLANDEQF
>TRBV6-5|TRBJ1-6
ASSYSRPNSPLH
>TRBV18|TRBJ1-1
ASSSLRTGQFFNTEAF
>TRBV19|TRBJ1-1
ASSVLNTEAF
>TRBV19|TRBJ1-1
ASSIEGFPRANTEAF
>TRBV19|TRBJ1-5
ASSFRDRQPQH
>TRBV29-1|TRBJ1-1
SVVPTAGAEAF
>TRBV11-2|TRBJ2-7
ASSYTGTGGEQY
>TRBV4-3|TRBJ2-3
ASSQQLAATDTQY
>TRBV6-1|TRBJ2-7
ASSDAGQGLVEQY
>TRBV21-1|TRBJ1-2
ALLPPAGDLYGYT
>TRBV2|TRBJ1-4
ASSGGQGISEKLF
>TRBV5-1|TRBJ2-5
ASSLVQGIETQY
>TRBV5-8|TRBJ1-6
ASSFRFSPLH
>TRBV18|TRBJ1-1
ASSPPRSVETEAF
>TRBV5-6|TRBJ2-7
ASSVGQGSYEQY
>TRBV19|TRBJ2-2
ASSILPSGRGELF
>TRBV5-6|TRBJ1-5
ASSHRQGDAPQH
>TRBV6-1|TRBJ1-5
ASRAQEDQPQH
>TRBV6-5|TRBJ1-1
AAQGNTEAF
>TRBV6-1|TRBJ1-2
ASSEFGTGVFGYT
>TRBV18|TRBJ2-7
ASSPGLAGGRSGAYEQY
>TRBV19|TRBJ2-2
ASSYGLGITGELF